These 5 T cell receptor beta chains were all obtained from the same sample, sequenced in a study of blood T cell repertoires in COVID-19. Only in-frame clones appear in the TCRdb table, and some are missing; sequencing was by immunoSEQ multiplex PCR. Of about 48,000 clones in the sample, about three quarters are singletons; the top ten hold around a fifth. The sample consisted of peripheral blood. The receptor set was obtained from a human donor with active or convalescent COVID-19. The donor label of this sample is uncertain.

This clone was detected a few times. The rearrangement links TRBV10-3 to TRBJ2-7; D possibly corresponds to TRBD1 (6 bases). V gave up 4 bases and J gave up 2 bases, with 6 bases separating them. Germline V gene sequence: CDR1 ENHRY, CDR2 SYGVKD. This CDR3 spans 12 amino acids. CDR3 loop: CAISGQAYEQYF. CDR3 nucleotides: TGTGCCATCAGTGGACAGGCCTACGAGCAGTACTTC.

The chain has TRBV6-5 and TRBJ1-3; no firm D call. CDR1 is MNHEY, CDR2 SVGAGI, per germline. The V end lost 6 bases, the J end lost 0 bases, and 6 bases lay between the germline ends. The CDR3 extends over 13 amino acids. This CDR3 reads CASSPISGNTIYF. CDR3 sequence (DNA): TGTGCCAGCAGCCCAATCTCTGGAAACACCATATATTTT.

The chain couples TRBV28 to TRBJ2-7; TRBD1 matches at 7 bases. The CDR3 contains 16 residues. The V segment lost 2 bases and the J segment 1 base; nucleotides outside the gene matches: 8. Per germline, CDR1 MDHEN and CDR2 SYDVKM. The CDR3 loop reads CASSLPGQARSYEQYF. The CDR3 coding sequence is TGTGCCAGCAGTTTACCAGGACAGGCGCGGTCCTACGAGCAGTACTTC.

The J gene is TRBJ2-1, the V gene TRBV11-2, with D maybe TRBD2 (7 bases). Trimming took off 5 bases at V and 12 bases at J, with 20 bases between the two ends. The CDR3 loop spans 14 amino acids. Germline loops: CDR1 SGHAT, CDR2 FQNNGV. The CDR3 DNA reads TGTGCCAGCAGCCCGAGTGGCGGGGGCGGGGGGCAGTTCTTC. Its protein is CASSPSGGGGGQFF.

The chain combines TRBV19 with TRBJ2-7, with D perhaps matching TRBD2 (5 bases). Germline CDR1 and CDR2: LNHDA and SQIVND (reference sequence). V was clipped by 4 bases and J by 2 bases, with 18 bases between them. This CDR3 is 16 amino acids long. DNA for the CDR3: TGTGCCAGTAGTACGTCCCGGACGGGGTTGACCTACGAGCAGTACTTC. Its translation: CASSTSRTGLTYEQYF.